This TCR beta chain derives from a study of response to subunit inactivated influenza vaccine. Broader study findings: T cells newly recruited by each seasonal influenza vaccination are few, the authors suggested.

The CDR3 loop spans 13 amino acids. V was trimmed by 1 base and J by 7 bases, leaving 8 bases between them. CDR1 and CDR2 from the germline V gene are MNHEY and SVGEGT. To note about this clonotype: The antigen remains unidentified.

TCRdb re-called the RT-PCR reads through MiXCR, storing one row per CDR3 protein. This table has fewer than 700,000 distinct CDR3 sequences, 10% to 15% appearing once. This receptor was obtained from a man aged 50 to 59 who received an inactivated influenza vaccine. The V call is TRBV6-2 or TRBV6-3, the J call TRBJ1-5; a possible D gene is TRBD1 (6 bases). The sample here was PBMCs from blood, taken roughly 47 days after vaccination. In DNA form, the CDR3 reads TGTGCCAGCAGTTACTATAGGGGGCAGCCCCAGCATTTT. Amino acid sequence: CASSYYRGQPQHF.